The entry that follows covers one TCR beta chain sequence. The antigen this receptor binds is unknown. The record has no base qualities; no much larger clone is one base away. Genomic DNA was extracted from sorted cells with the Quick-DNA Microprep Kit. Amplification of TCRbeta DNA was done with the immunoSEQ hsTCRbeta kit, following the protocol from the manufacturer. TCRbeta libraries were sequenced on an Illumina MiSeq instrument. In the source study's methods: Once out-of-frame sequences had been removed, approximately 2,000,000 distinct TCRbeta sequences were left, which works out to an average of about 67,000 per individual. Each individual was scored by the count of 150 to 200 previously reported CMV-associated TCRbeta sequences and the total productive distinct TCRbeta count. A beta-binomial model was reimplemented in Python, and random forests from scikit-learn, run with default parameters, were trained on data from the US cohort. Classifier performance on the Belgian cohort was summarized as median AUC with percentile confidence intervals over 10,000 bootstrap iterations. The table comes from immuneACCESS by way of TCRdb, which keeps in-frame sequences with V and J called. Part of the clones is missing from these tables; in studies checked, under half for an unresolved V gene and the rest for unknown reasons. V and J calls and clone size come straight from that table; D and trimming were deduced from the DNA. The sample table holds roughly 50,000 clones, of which approximately 78% were seen once. Approximately 0.8% of the sample goes to the ten largest clones.

The data were taken from a study of memory CD4+ T cells and cytomegalovirus serostatus (dated by TCRdb to between 2018 and 2021). Describing the broader study: A total of roughly 33 healthy Belgian adults, of whom 9 were CMV seropositive and approximately 24 were CMV seronegative, were included in the cohort. The study sequenced CD4+ memory TCRbeta repertoires of a Belgian cohort with known cytomegalovirus serostatus to replicate a published TCR-based CMV serostatus classifier. The investigation overall reported the following: Among the 150 or so previously reported CMV-associated TCRbeta sequences, 67 showed up in the CD4+ memory repertoires, with each one found in between one and five individuals. On the Belgian cohort, the classifier based on the original framework reached a median bootstrapped AUC of approximately 0.95, with a 95% CI of 0.76-1.00. Only CD4+CD45RO+ memory cells were sequenced, unlike the original study, which covered naive and memory CD4+ and CD8+ populations. For CMV serostatus prediction, a median bootstrapped AUC of 0.95 was reached with the original framework, and a median bootstrapped AUC of approximately 0.92 was reached with a US-trained random forest. The results were read as suggesting that the CMV-associated TCR signature is, for the most part, present in the CD4+ memory repertoire.

V is pared back by 1 base and J by 4 bases, with 16 bases lying between the germline termini. From the germline V gene, CDR1 is SGHTA and CDR2 is FQGNSA. Including cysteine and phenylalanine, the CDR3 has 16 amino acids. Only the CDR3 part of the read is kept: 48 bases, read in frame from the first base. Single viable CD3+CD4+CD8-CD45RO+ cells were sorted as memory CD4+ T cells on a FACSAria II. To determine CMV serostatus, a Roche Elecsys assay was used that detects serum IgG against CMV pp150, pp28, p38 and p52. Once the samples were thawed, total CD4+ T cells were enriched through positive selection using CD4 magnetic microbeads. The samples came from a different study that was designed specifically to examine the CD4+ T cell memory repertoire. Peripheral blood mononuclear cells were isolated and cryopreserved according to standard operating procedures, and serum was stored at -80 degrees C. Staining used CD3-PerCP (BW264/56), CD4-APC (RPA-T4), CD45RO-PE (UCHT1) and CD8-Pacific Orange (3B5) antibodies, with Sytox blue excluding non-viable cells.

Rearrangement joined TRBV7-2 to TRBJ2-5, with no D gene named confidently. The TCR was taken from an adult in good health and CMV-seronegative. Sample: memory CD4+ T cells from blood. The DNA is as follows: TGTGCCAGCAGCTTAGAGCCTGGGGTCGTCCGAGAGACCCAGTACTTC. The resulting protein is CASSLEPGVVRETQYF.